The rows below give T cell receptor beta chains drawn from one sample of a study of beta chain features in type 1 diabetes. Some clones are missing from TCRdb's copy, which holds only in-frame ones; the method was immunoSEQ multiplex PCR. The table lists about 350,000 clones, roughly a fifth of them singletons. Sequenced material: naive CD4+ T cells from blood. Source of these receptors: a woman between 18 and 29 years old in good health. The CDR3 runs from the conserved cysteine through the conserved F or W. A row's size may be missing; if present it is once, few, many or a size class.

>few|13|TRBV28|TRBJ2-7
CATTSGTSYEQYF
>.|13|TRBV5-4|TRBJ2-1
CASSLGRDTEQFF
>few|17|TRBV11-2|TRBJ2-3
CASSLSPDRGPPDTQYF
>few|13|TRBV30|TRBJ1-1
CAWRWTVGTEAFF
>.|13|TRBV4-1|TRBJ2-5
CASSPSGQETQYF
>.|18|TRBV5-1|TRBJ1-6
CASSLTRGGTGANSPLHF
>.|12|TRBV30|TRBJ1-4
CAWSAPAGGVIF
>.|14|TRBV5-1|TRBJ2-2
CASTLEGAGGELFF
>.|13|TRBV30|TRBJ1-2
CAWSSQGASGYTF
>few|13|TRBV11-3|TRBJ1-1
CASSTDRNTEAFF
>.|15|TRBV5-1|TRBJ2-1
CASSLMGQAVNEQFF
>few|15|TRBV18|TRBJ2-1
CASSPLTGDYNEQFF
>.|13|TRBV9|TRBJ2-3
CASSATPGLAEYF
>few|14|TRBV7-2|TRBJ1-5
CASSWDNNNQPQHF
>few|16|TRBV4-2|TRBJ2-3
CASSQGAGGHTDTQYF
>.|17|TRBV1|TRBJ2-3
CTSSHPLPAGGGDTQYF
>.|13|TRBV30|TRBJ2-7
CAWSPGQGYEQYF
>few|15|TRBV7-9|TRBJ2-7
CASSSVGQGGGEQYF
>.|15|TRBV6-1|TRBJ2-1
CASSPGTSGSNEQFF
>.|14|TRBV7-9|TRBJ2-7
CATSRDRGTYEQYF
>.|15|TRBV7-2|TRBJ1-5
CASSSRTNSNQPQHF
>.|14|TRBV11-1|TRBJ2-1
CASSLAWTTNEQFF
>.|11|TRBV20-1|TRBJ1-2
CSAQGGYGYTF
>few|14|TRBV5-4|TRBJ1-1
CASSSGQLNTEAFF
>.|11|TRBV19|TRBJ2-5
CASSIAETQYF
>.|12|TRBV29-1|TRBJ1-5
CSVGAENQPQHF
>.|15|TRBV4-1|TRBJ2-7
CASSQGQGNLYEQYF
>.|14|TRBV29-1|TRBJ1-4
CSVEGATTNEKLFF
>few|12|TRBV11-2|TRBJ1-2
CASSLSGASYTF
>few|17|TRBV4-1|TRBJ1-1
CASSRLGTTSPMTEAFF
>few|14|TRBV5-1|TRBJ2-7
CASSVTTGPDEQYF
>few|16|TRBV4-2|TRBJ2-1
CASSPSDSSSYNEQFF
>few|16|TRBV29-1|TRBJ2-3
CSVYGLAGQGTDTQYF
>few|14|TRBV11-3|TRBJ2-3
CASSRQGFTDTQYF
>few|14|TRBV7-9|TRBJ2-1
CASSLGHPGNEQFF
>.|15|TRBV5-1|TRBJ1-6
CASSLGGTGESPLHF
>.|13|TRBV9|TRBJ1-1
CASSGGTGGLAFF
>.|17|TRBV5-1|TRBJ2-3
CASSLQLTSGSTDTQYF
>.|15|TRBV11-1|TRBJ2-1
CASSLTGGNYNEQFF
>few|14|TRBV29-1|TRBJ1-1
CSVVSLGSGTEAFF
>.|14|TRBV7-2|TRBJ2-7
CASGAQPSVSEQYF
>.|17|TRBV15|TRBJ2-6
CATSRDMGGPGANVLTF
>.|14|TRBV7-9|TRBJ2-7
CASSLTETSYEQYF
>few|15|TRBV5-1|TRBJ2-5
CASSLVAGRQETQYF
>.|14|TRBV2|TRBJ2-1
CASRGLAGYNEQFF
>few|14|TRBV2|TRBJ2-5
CASSLLVAQETQYF
>.|17|TRBV4-1|TRBJ1-5
CASSQGDRGDSNQPQHF
>few|17|TRBV10-3|TRBJ2-5
CAISESIGGTVQETQYF
>.|15|TRBV18|TRBJ1-3
CASSLDRTSGNTIYF
>.|14|TRBV9|TRBJ2-3
CASSVGLSTDTQYF
>.|15|TRBV11-2|TRBJ2-3
CASSLVAGATDTQYF
>once|15|TRBV18|TRBJ2-7
CASSPPGRGSYEQYF
>few|13|TRBV5-1|TRBJ2-7
CASRTGGSLEQYF
>few|14|TRBV5-8|TRBJ2-7
CASSLGQGASEQYF